This T cell receptor beta chain emerged from a study of T cells in Graves' hyperthyroidism and ophthalmopathy. Study-wide findings and caveats: Blood held most thyroid clonotypes expanded above 0.001 frequency. A model built on 13 V-J features separated ophthalmopathy from stable hyperthyroidism.

The sample holds many counts of this clonotype. Its antigen remains unidentified. The TCR beta CDR3 regions underwent amplification using RNA transcripts as the source. A set of HTBI primers served as the primers for a first-round RT-PCR of the TCR CDR3. Using its own MiXCR run on the multiplex PCR reads, TCRdb lists one record per CDR3 protein. The repertoire includes hundreds of thousands of distinct CDR3 sequences, roughly 37% of them detected once, and 7% to 10% sits in the top ten. The CDR3 extends over 15 amino acids. V dropped 3 bases and J dropped 0; count of bases not matched to a gene: 4. Germline-derived CDR1 and CDR2 are SGHDN and FVKESK. Diagnosis of hyperthyroidism was new in patients aged 18 to 65, and its duration was under 2 months.

The clonotype was recovered from a man between 18 and 29 years old with Graves' hyperthyroidism. Source material: blood. The chain uses TRBV14 and TRBJ2-5; TRBD2 matches at 7 bases. The CDR3 sequence is CASSHLAVYQETQYF. The DNA of the CDR3 is TGTGCCAGCAGCCACCTAGCGGTCTACCAAGAGACCCAGTACTTC.